Detailed here is one T cell receptor (beta chain). Its specificity is not known. Other DNA sequences in this specimen translate into the identical CDR3. V shed 5 bases and J 0 bases; nucleotides not matched to a gene: 6. Per germline, CDR1 SGHTA and CDR2 FQGNSA. The CDR3 covers 16 residues. The repertoire was sequenced with immunoSEQ multiplex PCR; TCRdb's copy has only in-frame clones and lacks some. The repertoire consists of about 7,000 clones, with approximately 84% occurring once and the leading ten covering 30% to 40%. The sample originates from a study of PD-1 blockade in classical Hodgkin lymphoma. General study points: Complete responders possessed baseline diversity comparable to newly diagnosed patients.

All patients relapsed after autologous stem cell transplantation, and brentuximab vedotin exposure varied. The chain is built from TRBV7-2 and TRBJ2-3; TRBD1 matches at 9 bases. The sequence derives from a human donor with classical Hodgkin lymphoma. Material: peripheral blood mononuclear cells (PBMCs), obtained at baseline. The CDR3 nucleotides are TGTGCCAGCAGCCCGCGACAGGGGGGTAGCACAGATACGCAGTATTTT. It specifies CASSPRQGGSTDTQYF.